This is a list of T cell receptor beta chains from one sample in a study of CD8 T cells in ankylosing spondylitis. Each CDR3 protein gets one entry after TCRdb re-called the 5' RACE reads with MiXCR. The sample lists over 100,000 distinct CDR3 sequences; around 7% were seen once. Material: blood, either unsorted or a sorted T cell fraction (not recorded which). All receptors derive from a male donor with ankylosing spondylitis or in good health (not recorded which). CDR3s include the opening cysteine and the closing phenylalanine or tryptophan. A D gene is named only where the DNA matches it firmly. Size is omitted from some rows. Given values are once, few, many or a class for expanded clones.

>TRBV29-1|many|TRBJ2-5|-
TGCAGCGTTGCTGGGACCGCTCAAGAGACCCAGTACTTC
CSVAGTAQETQYF
>TRBV12-3/TRBV12-4|-|TRBJ2-6|-
TGTGCCAGCAGTTTACAAGGGGGGGGCAACGTCCTGACTTTC
CASSLQGGGNVLTF
>TRBV11-2|many|TRBJ2-1|-
TGTGCCAGCAGCCAATTATCCGAGACTAGTGGCCTATTCTACAATGAGCAGTTCTTC
CASSQLSETSGLFYNEQFF
>TRBV19|few|TRBJ2-1|-
TGTGCCAGTACCCCAAACCCCCCAACCGCTGGACTGTTCTTC
CASTPNPPTAGLFF
>TRBV15|many|TRBJ2-3|TRBD2
TGTGCCACCAGCAGAGTGACTAGCGGGAGAGGGGATACGCAGTATTTT
CATSRVTSGRGDTQYF
>TRBV30|-|TRBJ1-6|-
TGTGCCTGGAGTACAGGAGATTCACCCCTCCACTTT
CAWSTGDSPLHF
>TRBV2|many|TRBJ2-1|TRBD1
TGTGCCAGAGGGACAGGGGGCTACAATGAGCAGTTCTTC
CARGTGGYNEQFF
>TRBV7-9|many|TRBJ2-7|TRBD1
TGTGCCAGCAGCCGGACAGGGATGAGCGAGCAGTACTTC
CASSRTGMSEQYF
>TRBV20-1|many|TRBJ1-2|-
TGCAGTGCTTGGGACAACTCCTGGCGGGGTCATGGCTACACCTTC
CSAWDNSWRGHGYTF
>TRBV7-2|many|TRBJ2-7|-
TGTGCCAGCAGCTTAGTGAACTCCAGCCCCGAGCAGTACTTC
CASSLVNSSPEQYF
>TRBV11-2|many|TRBJ2-7|TRBD2
TGTGCCAGCAGCCGGGGGCTAGCGGGGACCTACGAGCAGTACTTC
CASSRGLAGTYEQYF
>TRBV27|many|TRBJ2-2|-
TGTGCCAGCACCGCCACCCGGGAGTTAGGCACCGGGGAGCTGTTTTTT
CASTATRELGTGELFF
>TRBV7-2|-|TRBJ1-5|-
TGTGCCAGCAGCGAGGGATTCGGTGGGGTTCAGCCCCAGCATTTT
CASSEGFGGVQPQHF
>TRBV7-8|few|TRBJ2-3|TRBD2
TGTGCCAGCAGCCCGACTAGCGGGGTGTTTACAGATACGCAGTATTTT
CASSPTSGVFTDTQYF
>TRBV18|many|TRBJ2-2|-
TGTGCCAGCTCTACCCTCTCGAACACCGGGGAGCTGTTTTTT
CASSTLSNTGELFF
>TRBV5-1|many|TRBJ2-2|TRBD2
TGCGCCAGCAGTTCCGCTAGCGGGAGGGACACCGGGGAGCTGTTTTTT
CASSSASGRDTGELFF
>TRBV4-1|many|TRBJ2-7|-
TGCGCCAGCAGCCAAGGCGTAAGGGGCCCGGTTTTGGACGAGCAGTACTTC
CASSQGVRGPVLDEQYF
>TRBV7-8|many|TRBJ2-1|-
TGTGCCAGCAGCTTAAAGGAAAAGTCTTCAGAGACGTCCTACAATGAGCAGTTCTTC
CASSLKEKSSETSYNEQFF
>TRBV5-1|-|TRBJ1-1|TRBD1
TGCGCCAGCAGCCCGTCCGGGACAGGGGGCCGAAGGGACACTGAAGCTTTCTTT
CASSPSGTGGRRDTEAFF
>TRBV20-1|-|TRBJ2-1|TRBD2
TGCTGTGCTAGAGACCGGCTAGCGGGGGGATTCAGGAATGAGCAGTTCTTC
CCARDRLAGGFRNEQFF
>TRBV3-1|few|TRBJ2-1|TRBD1
TGTGCCAGCAGCCGACAGGGGGCCTACAATGAGCAGTTCTTC
CASSRQGAYNEQFF
>TRBV5-1|many|TRBJ2-7|-
TGCGCCAGCAGCTTGGACCCGGGGACCGGGACTTACTCCTACGAGCAGTACTTC
CASSLDPGTGTYSYEQYF
>TRBV15|many|TRBJ1-1|TRBD1
TGTGCCACCAGCAGGCTACAGGGGTTAGGGACTGAAGCTTTCTTT
CATSRLQGLGTEAFF
>TRBV19|many|TRBJ1-4|-
TGTGCCAGTAGACGGAAAACAGGAGCAACTAATGAAAAACTGTTTTTT
CASRRKTGATNEKLFF
>TRBV12-3/TRBV12-4|many|TRBJ2-2|-
TGTGCCAGCAGCGGACGGAACACCGGGGAGCTGTTTTTT
CASSGRNTGELFF
>TRBV29-1|many|TRBJ2-7|-
TGCAGCGCTGTGGGGGCCTACGAGCAGTACTTC
CSAVGAYEQYF
>TRBV5-6|many|TRBJ2-1|-
TGTGCCAGCATAACAGGCAACAATGAGCAGTTCTTC
CASITGNNEQFF
>TRBV27|few|TRBJ1-5|TRBD1
TGTGCCAGCACCATGACAGGGGGCAATCAGCCCCAGCATTTT
CASTMTGGNQPQHF
>TRBV20-1|many|TRBJ2-1|-
TGCAGTGCCGAACCTATGCCAGGTAGCGGTAGCTCCTACAATGAGCAGTTCTTC
CSAEPMPGSGSSYNEQFF
>TRBV12-3/TRBV12-4|many|TRBJ2-5|-
TGTGCCAGCAGGCGACTCGGGACCCAGTACTTC
CASRRLGTQYF
>TRBV7-3|many|TRBJ2-7|TRBD2
TGTGCCAGCAGCTTAATAGCGGGAGACTCCTACGAGCAGTACTTC
CASSLIAGDSYEQYF
>TRBV7-2|many|TRBJ2-1|-
TGTGCCAGCAACCCCCCTGGCTACAATGAGCAGTTCTTC
CASNPPGYNEQFF
>TRBV5-1|many|TRBJ1-6|-
TGCGCCAGCAGCTTGCAAGAACAAAGACCGCGACCCCTCCACTTT
CASSLQEQRPRPLHF
>TRBV7-2|-|TRBJ2-5|-
TGTGCCAGCAGCTCCCAAATTCAAGAGACCCAGTACTTC
CASSSQIQETQYF
>TRBV5-1|many|TRBJ1-4|-
TGCGCCAGCAGCCGGGAGTTGGGGCATGCTGAAAAACTGTTTTTT
CASSRELGHAEKLFF
>TRBV5-1|many|TRBJ2-1|TRBD1
TGCGCCAGCAGCCCAACAGGGGGCTGGGAGCAGTTCTTC
CASSPTGGWEQFF
>TRBV6-2/TRBV6-3|many|TRBJ1-5|TRBD1
TGTGCCAGCAGTACGGACAGGGCCCCATCTTATCAGCCCCAGCATTTT
CASSTDRAPSYQPQHF
>TRBV6-5|many|TRBJ1-2|TRBD1
TGTGCCAGCAGTTCGCCCACAGGGGAGAATGGCTACACCTTC
CASSSPTGENGYTF
>TRBV20-1|many|TRBJ2-1|-
TGCAGTGCTAGTTTGCAGGGGACTTACAATGAGCAGTTCTTC
CSASLQGTYNEQFF
>TRBV9|many|TRBJ2-7|-
TGTGCCAGCAGCGCCCTCAGAACACGGGAGCAGTACTTC
CASSALRTREQYF
>TRBV2|many|TRBJ1-2|-
TGTGCCAGCAGTGCGGCAGGGGATGGCTACACCTTC
CASSAAGDGYTF
>TRBV20-1|many|TRBJ1-6|-
TGCAGTGCTGGGCACAGGGCAAATAATTCACCCCTCCACTTT
CSAGHRANNSPLHF
>TRBV5-5|many|TRBJ2-3|TRBD2
TGTGCCAGCACCGTTGGGATGGGAGGGGCAGATACGCAGTATTTT
CASTVGMGGADTQYF
>TRBV7-7|-|TRBJ2-5|-
TGTGCCAGCAGCTTAGGCAGTCTCCCAAGTGAGACCCAGTACTTC
CASSLGSLPSETQYF
>TRBV7-2|many|TRBJ1-5|-
TGTGCCAGCAGCGCCAGCAATCAGCCCCAGCATTTT
CASSASNQPQHF
>TRBV30|many|TRBJ2-3|-
TGTGCCTGGAGTTCGTCAGATACGCAGTATTTT
CAWSSSDTQYF
>TRBV5-1|many|TRBJ1-1|-
TGCGCCAGCAGCTTGTTGGACAGTATGAACACTGAAGCTTTCTTT
CASSLLDSMNTEAFF
>TRBV12-3/TRBV12-4|many|TRBJ2-5|TRBD1
TGTGCCAGTTTTACAGGGGAAGGGACCCAGTACTTC
CASFTGEGTQYF
>TRBV18|many|TRBJ1-1|TRBD1
TGTGCCAGCTCACCTGACAGGGGCACTGAAGCTTTCTTT
CASSPDRGTEAFF
>TRBV20-1|many|TRBJ2-2|-
TGCAGTGCTAGGGGGGGTGTAACCGGGGAGCTGTTTTTT
CSARGGVTGELFF